The 17 T cell receptor beta chains below were found in one sample sequenced in a study of cytomegalovirus exposure and HLA in healthy donors. PCR used 60 Vbeta primers and 13 Jbeta primers. TCRdb keeps only in-frame clones here, not all; method: immunoSEQ multiplex PCR. This table holds more than 150,000 clones, about 80% found once. Sequenced input: PBMCs. The receptor source for this set is a boy younger than 18 in good health and CMV-seronegative.

The gene calls are TRBV7-3 and TRBJ2-2, with D hard to call. CDR1 SGHTA and CDR2 FQGTGA come from the germline V gene. The CDR3 is made up of 17 amino acids. V was cut by 5 bases and J by 2 bases, with 18 bases left in between. CDR3 region: CASSPSLVRGNTGELFF. CDR3 coding DNA: TGTGCCAGCAGCCCTTCTCTAGTAAGAGGAAACACCGGGGAGCTGTTTTTT.

This clone came up once. The chain combines TRBV7-9 with TRBJ1-1; D call uncertain. V gave up 4 bases and J gave up 1 base, with 13 bases separating them. The germline V gene has CDR1 SEHNR and CDR2 FQNEAQ (reference sequence). This CDR3 has 15 residues. CDR3 bases: TGTGCCAGCAGCTCCTTCGTCCCAGAGAACACTGAAGCTTTCTTT. Protein product: CASSSFVPENTEAFF.

The V call is TRBV10-3, the J call TRBJ1-2, with D possibly matching TRBD1 (5 bases). This CDR3 spans 17 amino acids. Germline V gene sequence: CDR1 ENHRY, CDR2 SYGVKD. Trimming pared 6 bases from V and 5 bases from J, leaving 25 bases between. CDR3 sequence: CAISNIDSARGVYGYTF. CDR3 nucleotides: TGTGCCATCAGCAATATAGACAGCGCGCGCGGGGTTTATGGCTACACCTTC.

The J gene is TRBJ1-1, the V gene TRBV5-4; a weak D match, TRBD1 (6 bases). The CDR3 loop spans 16 amino acids. Germline-derived CDR1 and CDR2 are SGHNT and YYREEE (reference sequence). V lost 4 bases, J lost 0 bases, and 16 bases lay in between. CDR3 nucleotide sequence: TGTGCCAGCAGCCCAGCGGGACACCAGATGAACACTGAAGCTTTCTTT. Residues: CASSPAGHQMNTEAFF.

The J gene is TRBJ1-2, the V gene TRBV9; 9 nucleotides align to TRBD1. The length of the CDR3 is 15 residues. The germline CDR1 and CDR2 sequences are SGDLS and YYNGEE. Trimming cost V 1 base and J 3 bases; bases outside gene matches: 4. In nucleotides, the CDR3 is TGTGCCAGCAGCGTAACAGGGGGCTTAGACTATGGCTACACCTTC. Its translation is CASSVTGGLDYGYTF. Full variable domain (remainder filled in from reference TRBV9 and TRBJ1-2): DSGVTQTPKHLITATGQRVTLRCSPRSGDLSVYWYQQSLDQGLQFLIQYYNGEERAKGNILERFSAQQFPDLHSELNLSSLELGDSALYFCASSVTGGLDYGYTFGSGTRLTVV.

The chain combines TRBV30 with TRBJ1-1; D gene ambiguous. The V end was cut by 0 bases, the J end by 4 bases, with 9 bases between. The germline gives CDR1 GTSNPN, CDR2 SVGIG (reference sequence). This CDR3 is built from 13 residues. CDR3 in DNA: TGTGCCTGGAGTGTATCTGGCCTCACTGAAGCTTTCTTT. Amino acid sequence: CAWSVSGLTEAFF.

The chain uses TRBV4-2 and TRBJ2-5, with 9 bases lining up with TRBD1. The V gene's germline CDR1 is LGHNA and CDR2 YNFKEQ. The ends lost 1 base at V and 5 bases at J; junction bases unmatched: 5. The CDR3 is made up of 15 amino acids. CDR3 in DNA: TGTGCCAGCAGCCAAGGGACAGGGGATTCGGAGACCCAGTACTTC. Translation: CASSQGTGDSETQYF.

This chain connects TRBV2 to TRBJ1-2; D may be TRBD1 (5 bases). CDR1 SNHLY and CDR2 FYNNEI come from the germline V gene. The CDR3 length is 12 residues. CDR3 coding DNA: TGTGGATCGGGGGACCGGAACTATGGCTACACCTTC. This gives the protein CGSGDRNYGYTF.

In DNA form, the CDR3 reads TGTGCCACCGCTCCGGACAGGGGGGAAAAACTGTTTTTT. This translates into CATAPDRGEKLFF. V gene TRBV15 combines with J gene TRBJ1-4; TRBD1 matches at 10 bases. Germline assignment: CDR1 LNHNV and CDR2 YYDKDF (reference sequence). J gave up 8 bases and V 8 bases, and 5 bases lay outside the gene matches. The CDR3 runs to 13 residues.

J is TRBJ1-5 and V is TRBV11-2; 7 bases line up with TRBD1. J gave up 4 bases and V 5 bases, and 5 bases lay outside the gene matches. Germline values: CDR1 SGHAT, CDR2 FQNNGV. The CDR3 has 14 residues. DNA of the CDR3: TGTGCCAGCAGCCCGGCAGGGGGGAATCAGCCCCAGCATTTT. This gives the protein CASSPAGGNQPQHF. Filled out from reference TRBV11-2 and TRBJ1-5, the complete variable domain reads EAGVAQSPRYKIIEKRQSVAFWCNPISGHATLYWYQQILGQGPKLLIQFQNNGVVDDSQLPKDRFSAERLKGVDSTLKIQPAKLEDSAVYLCASSPAGGNQPQHFGDGTRLSIL.

The chain uses TRBV5-1 and TRBJ1-1; D remains ambiguous. Per the germline V gene, CDR1 is SGHRS and CDR2 is YFSETQ. V was shortened by 0 bases and J by 8 bases, with 14 bases between the two germline ends. The CDR3 is 14 amino acids. In nucleotides, the CDR3 is TGCGCCAGCAGCTTGGTGCCACGAGTATCGGAAGCTTTCTTT. This codes for CASSLVPRVSEAFF.

The chain is built from TRBV15 and TRBJ1-1, with 7 bases aligning to TRBD1. With 5 bases clipped from V and 5 bases from J, the junction kept 5 bases outside the gene matches. CDR1 and CDR2 from the germline V gene are LNHNV and YYDKDF (reference sequence). The CDR3 is made up of 13 amino acids. The DNA for the CDR3 is TGTGCCACCAGCCCGATGGGACAGACTGAAGCTTTCTTT. Its translation is CATSPMGQTEAFF.

On this clone: This sample includes further DNA sequences coding for the same CDR3. The chain combines TRBV10-3 with TRBJ2-5; 12 nucleotides agree with TRBD1. CDR1 and CDR2 from the germline V gene are ENHRY and SYGVKD. V lost 3 bases, J lost 4 bases, and 6 bases stayed unmatched. CDR3 size: 16 residues. The CDR3 spells CAISDSGTGGRETQYF. The CDR3 DNA reads as TGTGCCATCAGTGATAGCGGGACAGGGGGCCGAGAGACCCAGTACTTC.

The V and J genes are TRBV12-5 and TRBJ2-3; a weak D match, TRBD1 (6 bases). The CDR3 spans 13 residues. Trimming took off 5 bases at V and 9 bases at J, with 15 bases between the two ends. Germline V gene data show CDR1 as LGHNT and CDR2 as FRNRAP. The chain's CDR3 is CASGPTQGGTQYF. CDR3 coding DNA: TGTGCTAGTGGTCCCACACAGGGCGGCACGCAGTATTTT.

The J gene is TRBJ2-7, the V gene TRBV7-9, with 8 nucleotides matching TRBD2. V lost 3 bases to trimming and J lost 4 bases; unmatched junction nucleotides: 17. This CDR3 region has 18 residues. The germline V gene encodes CDR1 SEHNR and CDR2 FQNEAQ (reference sequence). CDR3 sequence reads: CASSFPQRGQPVLYEQYF. Written as DNA, the CDR3 is TGTGCCAGCAGCTTCCCTCAGCGGGGGCAGCCCGTACTTTACGAGCAGTACTTC.

As concerns this clone: Germline and junction disagree at one end, which may indicate a read error. This chain links TRBV7-7 with TRBJ2-1; 9 bases match TRBD2. Looked up from germline, CDR1 is SSHAT and CDR2 is FNYEAQ (reference sequence). This CDR3 contains 13 residues. This CDR3 reads CASSRGGANEQFF. The CDR3, as DNA: TGTGCTAGCAGCCGCGGGGGGGCGAATGAGCAGTTCTTC. Filled out from reference TRBV7-7 and TRBJ2-1, the complete variable domain reads GAGVSQSPRYKVTKRGQDVTLRCDPISSHATLYWYQQALGQGPEFLTYFNYEAQPDKSGLPSDRFSAERPEGSISTLTIQRTEQRDSAMYRCASSRGGANEQFFGPGTRLTVL.

The gene calls are TRBV4-1 and TRBJ1-1, with 7 bases fitting TRBD1. The CDR3 length is 13 residues. Germline CDR1 and CDR2: MGHRA and YSYEKL. J gave up 7 bases and V 4 bases, and 6 bases lay outside the gene matches. The CDR3 spells CASSPAQGVEAFF. CDR3 in DNA: TGCGCCAGCAGCCCGGCCCAGGGGGTTGAAGCTTTCTTT.